The T cell receptor beta chain under discussion was sequenced for a study of shared T cell receptors in the human thymus (dated by TCRdb to the early 2020s). In terms of the full investigation: The study examined how self-reactive, shared T-cell receptor alpha chains are generated in the human thymus.

As concerns this clone: The antigen this receptor binds is unknown. Per-base qualities were not stored, and no clone one base away is much larger.

From the germline V gene, CDR1 is KGHSH and CDR2 is LQKENI. V has 0 bases trimmed and J has 3 bases trimmed; junction bases matching no gene number 5. Inclusive of the bounding cysteine and phenylalanine, the CDR3 is 16 residues long. The DNA shown is the 48-base CDR3, in frame from base 1. To prepare the library, the immunoSEQ multiplex PCR assay was applied. TCRdb re-hosts the immuneACCESS table, in-frame sequences only. Its copies lack some clones; in the studies checked, an unresolved V gene accounts for under half of them, and the cause for the rest is not known. In all, the sample holds 500,000 to 550,000 clones, and about 84% of those were seen once. The top ten constitute about 0.014% of the sample. This sample also belongs to another study, concerning human thymus T cells. The second study reports: The donors were immunologically healthy infants in Finland who had open corrective cardiac surgery for congenital heart defects. The thymus tissue came from surgical resects taken out during corrective cardiac surgery. V and J gene segment usage appeared biased in both thymic and peripheral blood repertoires. According to the related research, thymic TCR repertoires were highly overlapping among unrelated individuals. TCR alpha and beta repertoires from roughly eight infant thymus samples and four related peripheral blood samples were characterized in the study. The cohort included 5 or 6 male and a couple of female infants, with donor ages spanning 7 to 244 days. After being mechanically released from the tissue, thymocytes were kept at -70 degrees C in pellets of roughly 10-33 million cells. A QIAsymphony instrument was used to extract genomic DNA from the frozen cell pellets. The immunoSEQ multiplex PCR assay was used to amplify the TCRB and TCRAD loci from a standardized quantity of quality-controlled genomic DNA. Amplicons spanned the V(D)J region at a length sufficient to cover the CDR3 and identify V and J genes. The commercial immunoSEQ service was used to sequence amplicons on an Illumina platform. Primer bias and sequencing errors were corrected as previously described, and TCRAD and TCRB definitions were based on the IMGT database. immunoSEQ Analyzer 3.0 and VDJTools were used for repertoire analysis, which covered basic statistics, V/J segment usage, diversity estimates, rarefaction and pairwise overlap. Diversity was estimated with Chao1, ChaoE, Efron-Thisted, Shannon and inverse Simpson indices, and also on datasets down-sampled to the smallest sample. Repertoire overlap was determined by strict matching of CDR3 nucleotide sequence, V gene and J gene, and Jaccard-based multidimensional scaling clustering was applied. On average, thymus samples yielded 810,000 or so unique TCRB clonotypes, whereas blood samples yielded 70,000 to 100,000.

This TCR derives from a boy younger than two with a congenital heart defect. Donor details come from another sample of the same person, matched by shared clones. The sample consisted of thymocytes. The V and J segments used are TRBV18 and TRBJ2-5, and TRBD2 matches 9 of the central bases. This receptor carries the CDR3 CASSPPTRGGKETQYF. The bases read TGTGCCAGCTCACCACCGACGCGGGGGGGGAAAGAGACCCAGTACTTC.